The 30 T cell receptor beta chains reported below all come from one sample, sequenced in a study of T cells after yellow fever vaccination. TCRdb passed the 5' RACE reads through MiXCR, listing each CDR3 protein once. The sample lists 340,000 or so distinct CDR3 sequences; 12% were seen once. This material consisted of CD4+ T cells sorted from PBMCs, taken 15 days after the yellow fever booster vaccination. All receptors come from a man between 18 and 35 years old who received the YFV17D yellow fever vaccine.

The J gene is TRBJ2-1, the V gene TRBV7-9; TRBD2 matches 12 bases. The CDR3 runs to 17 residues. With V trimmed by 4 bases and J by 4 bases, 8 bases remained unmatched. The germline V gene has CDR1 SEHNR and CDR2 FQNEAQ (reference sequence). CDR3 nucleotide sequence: TGTGCCAGCAGCTCGTCTACAACTAGCGGGGGGTACAATGAGCAGTTCTTC. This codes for CASSSSTTSGGYNEQFF.

The CDR3 bases are TGTGCCAGCAGTCAGGCAACGGGCTACACCTTC. Protein sequence: CASSQATGYTF. J is TRBJ1-2 and V is TRBV6-2 or TRBV6-3, with D hard to call. The CDR3 has 11 amino acids. The V end was cut by 5 bases, the J end by 8 bases, with 9 bases between. Germline CDR1 MNHEY, CDR2 SVGEGT.

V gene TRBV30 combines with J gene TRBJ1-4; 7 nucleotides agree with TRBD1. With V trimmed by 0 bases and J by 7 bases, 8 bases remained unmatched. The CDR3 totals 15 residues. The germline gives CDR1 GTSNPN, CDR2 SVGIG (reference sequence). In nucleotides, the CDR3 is TGTGCCTGGAGTGTACTGGACAGGACGGCTGAAAAACTGTTTTTT. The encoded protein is CAWSVLDRTAEKLFF.

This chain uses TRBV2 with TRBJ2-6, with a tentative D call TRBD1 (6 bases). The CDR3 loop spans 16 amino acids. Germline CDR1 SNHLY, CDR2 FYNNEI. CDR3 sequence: CASSRDFGTGANVLTF. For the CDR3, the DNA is TGTGCTAGCTCACGGGATTTCGGGACAGGGGCCAACGTCCTGACTTTC.

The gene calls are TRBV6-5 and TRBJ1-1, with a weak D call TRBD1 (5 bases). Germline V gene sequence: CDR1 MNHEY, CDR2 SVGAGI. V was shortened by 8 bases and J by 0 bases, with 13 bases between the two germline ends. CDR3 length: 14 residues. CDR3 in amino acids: CASPIRALNTEAFF. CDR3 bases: TGTGCCAGCCCCATCAGGGCTCTGAACACTGAAGCTTTCTTT.

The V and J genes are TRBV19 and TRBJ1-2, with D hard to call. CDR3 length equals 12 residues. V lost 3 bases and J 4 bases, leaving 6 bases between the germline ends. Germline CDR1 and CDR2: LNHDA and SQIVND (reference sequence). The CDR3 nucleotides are TGTGCCAGTAGTATGGGGATCTATGGCTACACCTTC. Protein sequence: CASSMGIYGYTF.

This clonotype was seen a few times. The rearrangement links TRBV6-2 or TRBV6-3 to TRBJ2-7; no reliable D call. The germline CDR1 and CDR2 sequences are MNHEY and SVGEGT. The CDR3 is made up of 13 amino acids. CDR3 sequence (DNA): TGTGCCAGCAGTTACGTTCGCTCCGTCTGTCTAGGCGTC. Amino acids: CASSYVRSVCLGV.

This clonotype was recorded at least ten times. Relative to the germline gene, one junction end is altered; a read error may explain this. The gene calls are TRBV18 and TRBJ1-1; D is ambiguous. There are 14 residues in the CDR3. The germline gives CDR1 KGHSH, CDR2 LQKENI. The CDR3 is CASSPVEVNTEAFF. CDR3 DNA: TGTGCCAGCTCACCAGTTGAAGTGAATACTGAAGCTTTCTTT.

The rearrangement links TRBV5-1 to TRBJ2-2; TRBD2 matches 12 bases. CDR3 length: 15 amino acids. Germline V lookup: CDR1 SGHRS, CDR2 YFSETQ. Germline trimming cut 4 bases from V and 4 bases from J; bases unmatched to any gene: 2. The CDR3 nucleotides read TGCGCCAGCAGCCCACTAGCGGGGGGCACCGGGGAGCTGTTTTTT. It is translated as CASSPLAGGTGELFF.

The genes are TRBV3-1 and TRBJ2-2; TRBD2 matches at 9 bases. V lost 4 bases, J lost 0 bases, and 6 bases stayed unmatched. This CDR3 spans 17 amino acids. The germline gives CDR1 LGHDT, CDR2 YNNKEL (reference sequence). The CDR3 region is CASSRAGGTANTGELFF. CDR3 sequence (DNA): TGTGCCAGCAGCCGAGCGGGGGGTACCGCGAACACCGGGGAGCTGTTTTTT.

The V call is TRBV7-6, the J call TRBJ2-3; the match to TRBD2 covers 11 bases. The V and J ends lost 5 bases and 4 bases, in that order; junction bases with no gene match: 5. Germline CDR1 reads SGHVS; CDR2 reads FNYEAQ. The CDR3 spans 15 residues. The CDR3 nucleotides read TGTGCCAGCAGCGCTAGCGGGGGGAGGTCAGATACGCAGTATTTT. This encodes CASSASGGRSDTQYF. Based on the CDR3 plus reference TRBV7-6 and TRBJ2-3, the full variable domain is GAGVSQSPRYKVTKRGQDVALRCDPISGHVSLYWYRQALGQGPEFLTYFNYEAQQDKSGLPNDRFSAERPEGSISTLTIQRTEQRDSAMYRCASSASGGRSDTQYFGPGTRLTVL.

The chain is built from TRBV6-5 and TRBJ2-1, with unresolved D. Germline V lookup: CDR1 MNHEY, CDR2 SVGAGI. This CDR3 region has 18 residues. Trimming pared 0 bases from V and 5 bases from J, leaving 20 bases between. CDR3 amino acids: CASSYSMMVNSKNNEQFF. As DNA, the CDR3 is TGTGCCAGCAGTTACTCAATGATGGTGAACAGCAAGAACAATGAGCAGTTCTTC.

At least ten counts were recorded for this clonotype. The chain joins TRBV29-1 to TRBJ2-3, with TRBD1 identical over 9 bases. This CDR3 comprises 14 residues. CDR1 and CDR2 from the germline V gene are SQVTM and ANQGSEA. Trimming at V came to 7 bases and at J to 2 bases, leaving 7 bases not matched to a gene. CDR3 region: CSAVDRGITDTQYF. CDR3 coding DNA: TGCAGCGCCGTAGACAGGGGGATCACAGATACGCAGTATTTT.

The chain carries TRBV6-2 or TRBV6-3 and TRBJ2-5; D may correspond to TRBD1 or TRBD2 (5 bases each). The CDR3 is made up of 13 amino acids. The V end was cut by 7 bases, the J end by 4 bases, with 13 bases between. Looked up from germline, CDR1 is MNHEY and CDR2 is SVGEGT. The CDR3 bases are TGTGCCAGCACCGGGGCTAAGGGAGAGACCCAGTACTTC. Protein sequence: CASTGAKGETQYF.

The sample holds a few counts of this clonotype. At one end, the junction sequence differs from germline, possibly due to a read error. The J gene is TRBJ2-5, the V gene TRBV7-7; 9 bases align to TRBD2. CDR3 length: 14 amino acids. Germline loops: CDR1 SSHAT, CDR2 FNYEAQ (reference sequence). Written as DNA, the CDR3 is TGTGCTAGCAGCCCGGGACTAGCATCAGAGACCCAGTACTTC. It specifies CASSPGLASETQYF.

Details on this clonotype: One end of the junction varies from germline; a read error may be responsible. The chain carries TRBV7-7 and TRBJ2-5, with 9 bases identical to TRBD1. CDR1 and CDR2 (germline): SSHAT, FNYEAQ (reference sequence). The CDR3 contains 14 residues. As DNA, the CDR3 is TGTGCTAGCAGCCCCGACAGGGGGAGTGAGACCCAGTACTTC. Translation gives CASSPDRGSETQYF.

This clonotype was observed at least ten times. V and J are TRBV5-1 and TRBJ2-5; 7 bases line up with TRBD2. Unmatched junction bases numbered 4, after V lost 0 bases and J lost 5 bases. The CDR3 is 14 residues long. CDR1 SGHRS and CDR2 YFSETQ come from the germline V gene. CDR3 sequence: CASSLETSQETQYF. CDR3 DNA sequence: TGCGCCAGCAGCTTGGAGACTAGCCAGGAGACCCAGTACTTC.

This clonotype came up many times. CDR3 protein: CASSAGTSSYEQYF. CDR3 coding DNA: TGTGCCAGCAGCGCCGGGACAAGCTCCTACGAGCAGTACTTC. J is TRBJ2-7 and V is TRBV9; tentative D call: TRBD1 (6 bases). Germline V lookup: CDR1 SGDLS, CDR2 YYNGEE. The V gene lost 3 bases and the J gene lost 0 bases, with 10 bases spanning the gap. This CDR3 contains 14 residues. Based on the CDR3 plus reference TRBV9 and TRBJ2-7, the full variable domain is DSGVTQTPKHLITATGQRVTLRCSPRSGDLSVYWYQQSLDQGLQFLIQYYNGEERAKGNILERFSAQQFPDLHSELNLSSLELGDSALYFCASSAGTSSYEQYFGPGTRLTVT.

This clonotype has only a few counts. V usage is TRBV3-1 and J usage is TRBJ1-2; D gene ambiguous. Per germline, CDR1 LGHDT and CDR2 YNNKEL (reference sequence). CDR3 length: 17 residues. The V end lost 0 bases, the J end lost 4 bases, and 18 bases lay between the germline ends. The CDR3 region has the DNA TGTGCCAGCAGCCAAGATCGGGCTGGGCGACGTTTCTATGGCTACACCTTC. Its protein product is CASSQDRAGRRFYGYTF.

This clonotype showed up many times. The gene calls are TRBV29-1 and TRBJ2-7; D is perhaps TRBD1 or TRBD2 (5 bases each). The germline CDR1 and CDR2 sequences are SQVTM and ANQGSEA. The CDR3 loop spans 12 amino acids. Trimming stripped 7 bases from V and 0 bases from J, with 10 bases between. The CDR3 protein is CSAGTDSYEQYF. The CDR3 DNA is TGCAGCGCCGGGACGGACTCCTACGAGCAGTACTTC.

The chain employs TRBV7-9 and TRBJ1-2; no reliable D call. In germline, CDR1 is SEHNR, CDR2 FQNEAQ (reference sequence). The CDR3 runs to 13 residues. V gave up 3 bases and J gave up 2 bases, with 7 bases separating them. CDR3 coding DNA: TGTGCCAGCAGCTTGGCTTTCAACTATGGCTACACCTTC. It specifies CASSLAFNYGYTF.

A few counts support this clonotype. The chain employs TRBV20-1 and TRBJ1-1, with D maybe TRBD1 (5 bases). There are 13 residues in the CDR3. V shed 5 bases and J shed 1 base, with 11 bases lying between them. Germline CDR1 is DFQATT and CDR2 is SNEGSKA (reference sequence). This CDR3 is CSAPSDKNTEAFF. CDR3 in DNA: TGCAGTGCTCCTTCGGACAAGAACACTGAAGCTTTCTTT.

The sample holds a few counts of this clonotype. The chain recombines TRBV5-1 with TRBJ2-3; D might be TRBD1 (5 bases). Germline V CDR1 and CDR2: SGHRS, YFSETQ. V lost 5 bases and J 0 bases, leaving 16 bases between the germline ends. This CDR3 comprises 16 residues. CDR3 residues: CASREGVISSTDTQYF. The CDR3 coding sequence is TGCGCCAGCAGGGAAGGGGTCATATCTAGCACAGATACGCAGTATTTT.

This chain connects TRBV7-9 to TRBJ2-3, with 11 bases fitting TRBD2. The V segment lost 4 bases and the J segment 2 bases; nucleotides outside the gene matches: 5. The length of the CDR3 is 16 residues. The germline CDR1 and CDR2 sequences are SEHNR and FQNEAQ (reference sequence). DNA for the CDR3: TGTGCCAGCAGCTCCGTAGCGGGGGGGCCCACAGATACGCAGTATTTT. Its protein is CASSSVAGGPTDTQYF.

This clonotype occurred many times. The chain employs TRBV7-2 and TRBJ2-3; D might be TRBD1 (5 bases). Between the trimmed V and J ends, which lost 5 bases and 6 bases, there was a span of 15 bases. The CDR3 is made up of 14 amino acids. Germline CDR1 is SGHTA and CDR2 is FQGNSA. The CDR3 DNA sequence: TGTGCCAGCAGCGCACGACAGTTTCCTGATACGCAGTATTTT. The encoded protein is CASSARQFPDTQYF.

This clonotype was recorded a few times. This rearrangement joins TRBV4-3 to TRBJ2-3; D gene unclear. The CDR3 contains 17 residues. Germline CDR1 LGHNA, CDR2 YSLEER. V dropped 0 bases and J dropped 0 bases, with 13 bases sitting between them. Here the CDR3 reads CASSQDAGIDSTDTQYF. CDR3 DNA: TGCGCCAGCAGCCAAGATGCCGGAATAGATAGCACAGATACGCAGTATTTT.

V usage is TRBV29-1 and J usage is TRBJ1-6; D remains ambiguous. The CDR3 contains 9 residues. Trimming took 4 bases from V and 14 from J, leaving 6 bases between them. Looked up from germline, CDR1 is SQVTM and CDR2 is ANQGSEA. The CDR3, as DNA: TGCAGCGTTGGCCGTACCCTCCACTTT. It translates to CSVGRTLHF. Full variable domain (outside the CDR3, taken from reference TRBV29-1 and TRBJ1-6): SAVISQKPSRDICQRGTSLTIQCQVDSQVTMMFWYRQQPGQSLTLIATANQGSEATYESGFVIDKFPISRPNLTFSTLTVSNMSPEDSSIYLCSVGRTLHFGNGTRLTVT.

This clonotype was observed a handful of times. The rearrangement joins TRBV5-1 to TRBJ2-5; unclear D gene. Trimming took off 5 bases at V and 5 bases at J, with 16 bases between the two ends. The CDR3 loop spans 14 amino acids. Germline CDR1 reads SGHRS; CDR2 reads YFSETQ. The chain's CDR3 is CASSFGDFGETQYF. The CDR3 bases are TGCGCCAGCAGTTTCGGAGACTTCGGGGAGACCCAGTACTTC.

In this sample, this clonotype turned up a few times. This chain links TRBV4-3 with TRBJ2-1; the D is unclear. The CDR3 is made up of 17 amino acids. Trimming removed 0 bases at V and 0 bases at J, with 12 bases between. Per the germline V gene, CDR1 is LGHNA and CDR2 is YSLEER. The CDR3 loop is CASSQDHGDSSYNEQFF. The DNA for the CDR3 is TGCGCCAGCAGCCAAGATCATGGTGATAGCTCCTACAATGAGCAGTTCTTC.

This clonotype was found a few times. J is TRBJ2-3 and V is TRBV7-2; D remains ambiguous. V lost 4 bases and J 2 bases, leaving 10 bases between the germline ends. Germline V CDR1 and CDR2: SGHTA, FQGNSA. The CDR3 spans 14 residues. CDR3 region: CASSYLGLTDTQYF. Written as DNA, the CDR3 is TGTGCCAGCAGCTACCTGGGTCTCACAGATACGCAGTATTTT.